This T cell receptor (beta chain) was recovered during a study of cytomegalovirus exposure and HLA in healthy donors. CDR3 length equals 16 residues. Germline V gene sequence: CDR1 SGHAT, CDR2 FQNNGV. Trimming took off 5 bases at V and 0 bases at J, with 14 bases between the two ends. PCR was performed using 60 Vbeta and 13 Jbeta primers. Method: immunoSEQ multiplex PCR; TCRdb's copy keeps in-frame clones and lacks some. The top ten clones hold approximately 23% of a sample with tens of thousands of clones, over 9% of them seen once. Findings and limits, study-wide: A later analysis linked a missense variant in DCLRE1C to the trimming of TCR beta V and J genes.

This clone was observed a few times. Its cognate antigen is unknown. The chain employs TRBV11-2 and TRBJ1-3; D is possibly TRBD1 (6 bases). Sequences were obtained from PBMCs. The origin of this receptor is a man aged 60-69 years in good health and CMV-seropositive. The CDR3 region is CASSRAGATSGNTIYF. Here the CDR3 DNA reads TGTGCCAGCAGCCGCGCAGGGGCAACCTCTGGAAACACCATATATTTT.